This T cell receptor beta chain was sequenced in a study of neurological immune-mediated disorders. General observations from the study: Subjects shared no identical expanded-clone CDR3 amino acid sequences, suggesting private TCR-beta repertoires in all groups.

Whenever a sequencing run was performed, it yielded over 180 million TCR-beta sequences from 15-18 subjects. TCRdb re-called the 5' RACE reads through MiXCR, storing one row per CDR3 protein. Of about 39,000 distinct CDR3 sequences detected, around 7% appear once; the ten largest clones hold roughly 5.6%. This clonotype was found many times. The antigen is not known. This CDR3 contains 14 residues. The V end was cut by 6 bases, the J end by 6 bases, with 15 bases between. Looked up from germline, CDR1 is MNHEY and CDR2 is SVGAGI. Healthy controls consisted of blood bank volunteers in Maryland, USA. This receptor was obtained from a man aged 45-65 years in good health. The chain combines TRBV6-5 with TRBJ1-5; D possibly corresponds to TRBD1 (6 bases). Sequencing was carried out using CD4+ T cells from blood. This chain's CDR3 is CASSPRGGGQPQHF. The DNA of the CDR3 is TGTGCCAGCAGCCCCCGGGGAGGGGGTCAGCCCCAGCATTTT.